This TCR beta chain was recorded in a study of blood T cell repertoires in COVID-19. Across the study: Spain, Italy and the United States supplied samples that represented acute and convalescent COVID-19. Nucleic acid was either cDNA or gDNA, and it came from T cells, B-cell-depleted T cells, or PBMCs.

This clone occurred once. The CDR3 has 17 amino acids. The V and J ends lost 3 bases and 3 bases, in that order; junction bases with no gene match: 10. CDR1 is DFQATT and CDR2 is SNEGSKA in the germline V gene (reference sequence). As handled by the study authors: Amplification with reference gene primers provided the estimates of nucleated cell counts. TCRdb's copy holds only in-frame clones and misses some; the assay was immunoSEQ multiplex PCR. V and J calls and clone size follow that table, whereas D and trimming were derived from the DNA. Of 84,000 or so clones in the sample, approximately 78% were seen once.

The material sequenced was peripheral blood. The receptor was derived from a human donor in a cohort sampled during active COVID-19. This sequence joins TRBV20-1 and TRBJ2-5; TRBD2 aligns across 13 bases. The CDR3 DNA sequence: TGCAGTGCTAGTAAGGCACGGGGACTAGCGGGGAAAGAGACCCAGTACTTC. Translation gives CSASKARGLAGKETQYF.